This entry lists 18 T cell receptor delta chains sequenced from one sample in a study of γδ T cells in repeated Plasmodium falciparum infection. TCRdb fed the multiplex PCR reads into CATT to redo clone calling. Here the sample spans around 57,000 delta-chain clones, approximately 1.7% being singletons. Vgamma9/Vdelta2+ and Vdelta2-negative gammadelta T cells were flow-sorted from PBMC for bulk sequencing. The sample comprised gamma-delta T cells from blood. All receptors come from a pool of human donors (malaria-infected and uninfected, not separated).

This clone was picked up a small number of times. The protein in TCRdb stems from a much larger clone and differs at residue 18 from this DNA's translation, likely a read error; here the protein is translated from the DNA. The V gene call reads TRDV1; no J gene was called; TRDD3, the D gene given by the table, was not confirmed from the DNA. CDR3 size: 20 residues. Germline CDR1 reads TSWWSYY; CDR2 reads QGS. The CDR3 is CALGENRLYHWGLHTDKHIF. CDR3 DNA: TGTGCTCTTGGGGAAAACCGGCTCTACCACTGGGGACTCCACACCGATAAACACATCTTT.

This clone was picked up many times. A far larger clone differs by one base, so this is likely a read error. Other DNA sequences in the same sample also yield this CDR3. V and J are TRDV1 and TRDJ1, with D unresolved. Trimming removed 4 bases from V and 2 bases from J, with 26 bases in between. This CDR3 comprises 19 residues. From germline, CDR1 is TSWWSYY and CDR2 QGS. CDR3 region: CALGGPQGVPRLGTDKLIF. CDR3 coding DNA: TGTGCTCTTGGGGGACCACAAGGGGTTCCCCGTCTTGGAACCGATAAACTCATCTTT.

This clone was counted between two and nine times. The protein recorded in TCRdb matches a much larger clone and deviates from this DNA's translation at residue 3, suggesting a read error; the protein here is obtained by translating the DNA. The V and J genes are TRDV1 and TRDJ1; 10 nucleotides align to TRDD3. From germline, CDR1 is TSWWSYY and CDR2 QGS. CDR3 size: 24 residues. The CDR3 bases are TGTGCTCCTGGGGAAAGAGTATGGCCTACCGGGGGATACGCCAGGGAAGGGAGGACCGATAAACTCATCTTT. It codes for CAPGERVWPTGGYAREGRTDKLIF.

This clone occurred many times. This DNA translates differently at residue 6 from the TCRdb protein, which is that of a much larger clone; a read error is likely, and the protein shown is the DNA's own translation. The genes are TRDV1 and TRDJ1; the match to TRDD3 covers 9 bases. The CDR3 runs 19 residues. The germline V gene encodes CDR1 TSWWSYY and CDR2 QGS. Trimming cost V 2 bases and J 1 base; bases outside gene matches: 14. CDR3: CALGEGITRGIPPTDKLIF. The DNA for the CDR3 is TGTGCTCTTGGGGAAGGGATCACTAGGGGGATACCGCCCACCGATAAACTCATCTTT.

This clone appeared a few times. With only one base between it and a far larger clone, this is likely a read error. Other DNA sequences in the sample encode the same CDR3. The gene calls are TRDV1 and TRDJ1; TRDD2 might be the D (5 bases). Matching the DNA to germline supplied the J gene, which TCRdb does not give. V lost 7 bases and J lost 0, with 18 bases in between. The CDR3 has 16 amino acids. Germline CDR1 and CDR2: TSWWSYY and QGS. The CDR3: CALVEPFPPYTDKLIF. CDR3 nucleotide sequence: TGTGCTCTTGTAGAGCCCTTTCCTCCTTACACCGATAAACTCATCTTT.

Relative to its sample, this clone is medium-sized (0.01 to 0.1%). Other DNA sequences from this sample encode an identical CDR3 as well. The J gene is TRDJ1, the V gene TRDV1; TRDD2 agrees at 7 bases. This CDR3 is 13 amino acids long. Germline lookup yields CDR1 TSWWSYY and CDR2 QGS. Germline trimming cut 0 bases from V and 8 bases from J; bases unmatched to any gene: 3. This CDR3 reads CALGELVSYKLIF. The DNA of the CDR3 is TGTGCTCTTGGGGAACTAGTTTCCTACAAACTCATCTTT.

This clone was observed a handful of times. A read error likely explains why the TCRdb protein, taken from a much larger clone, differs from this DNA's translation at residue 18; the protein shown is translated from the DNA. This rearrangement joins TRDV1 to TRDJ1, with 11 bases aligning to TRDD3. The J gene was missing in TCRdb and was found by matching the end of the DNA to germline. From germline, CDR1 is TSWWSYY and CDR2 QGS. The CDR3 is made up of 23 amino acids. Unmatched junction bases numbered 26, after V lost 0 bases and J lost 5 bases. This CDR3 is CALGELSPLPSLLYWGILDKLIF. DNA for the CDR3: TGTGCTCTTGGGGAACTAAGCCCGCTCCCGAGCCTACTGTACTGGGGGATATTGGATAAACTCATCTTT.

This clone was detected only a few times. The protein TCRdb gives is from a much larger clone and does not agree with this DNA's translation at residue 7, likely a read error; the protein shown here comes from the DNA. The gene calls are TRDV1 and TRDJ1, with 12 bases fitting TRDD3. No J gene was available from TCRdb, and it was assigned here by a germline match of the DNA. The CDR3 extends over 21 amino acids. J gave up 0 bases and V 2 bases, and 16 bases lay outside the gene matches. Germline-derived CDR1 and CDR2 are TSWWSYY and QGS. The CDR3 region is CALGERQLQYWGIPYTDKLIF. Here the CDR3 DNA reads TGTGCTCTTGGGGAAAGACAACTACAGTACTGGGGGATACCCTACACCGATAAACTCATCTTT.

This clone was counted only a few times. This likely reflects a read error, since a far larger clone is one base away. This sample also contains other DNA sequences that code for the same CDR3. The chain carries TRAV38-2/DV8 and TRDJ1, with TRDD3 identical over 8 bases. TCRdb is silent on the J gene; assignment here came from matching the DNA to germline. Germline V lookup: CDR1 TSESDYY, CDR2 QEAYKQQN. Germline trimming cut 1 base from V and 8 bases from J; bases unmatched to any gene: 28. The CDR3 runs 21 residues. The CDR3 spells CAYRSFSDPGEKWGIHPKLIF. The DNA of the CDR3 is TGTGCTTATAGGAGCTTCTCCGATCCTGGGGAGAAGTGGGGGATTCACCCAAAACTCATCTTT.

The rearrangement joins TRDV1 to TRDJ1; TRDD3 matches at 13 bases. No J segment appears in TCRdb, so it was assigned here by matching the sequence to germline. Germline CDR1 and CDR2: TSWWSYY and QGS. The CDR3 extends over 22 amino acids. The trim removed 2 bases at V and 0 bases at J, leaving 18 bases unmatched. The CDR3 region has the DNA TGTGCTCTTGGGGAAACCCGAAACTGGGGGATACGCGGGGTTTGGGACACCGATAAACTCATCTTT. Translating gives CALGETRNWGIRGVWDTDKLIF.

Of note for this clone: The protein recorded in TCRdb matches a much larger clone and deviates from this DNA's translation at residue 9, suggesting a read error; the protein here is obtained by translating the DNA. This chain links TRDV1 with TRDJ1; 10 positions match TRDD3. This CDR3 spans 20 amino acids. V gave up 0 bases and J gave up 3 bases; unmatched junction bases: 16. Per germline, CDR1 TSWWSYY and CDR2 QGS. For the CDR3, the DNA is TGTGCTCTTGGGGAACTAGTCTTCTTGAACTACTGGGGGATCCCCGATAAACTCATCTTT. This gives the protein CALGELVFLNYWGIPDKLIF.

This clone turned up a few times. TCRdb shows a much larger clone's protein in place of this DNA's translation, and the two differ at residue 10, likely through a read error; the protein shown is translated from the DNA. The V gene is TRDV1, the J gene TRDJ1; TRDD3 matches 8 bases. This CDR3 contains 18 residues. J lost 0 bases, V lost 0 bases, and 9 bases had no gene match. Germline CDR1 is TSWWSYY and CDR2 is QGS. The CDR3 is CALGELYWGVRYTDKLIF. The DNA for the CDR3 is TGTGCTCTTGGGGAACTTTACTGGGGGGTAAGGTACACCGATAAACTCATCTTT.

Many counts were recorded for this clone. The protein recorded in TCRdb matches a much larger clone and deviates from this DNA's translation at residue 13, suggesting a read error; the protein here is obtained by translating the DNA. This chain connects TRDV3 to TRDJ1; perhaps TRDD2 as D (6 bases). The J gene was missing in TCRdb and was found by matching the end of the DNA to germline. The CDR3 has 22 amino acids. Germline CDR1 is TVYSNPD and CDR2 is GDNSRS (reference sequence). The germline V and J ends were trimmed by 3 bases and 10 bases, with 48 bases remaining between them. The CDR3 protein is CAFNHLLPPSVLPNIGGWRLIF. DNA for the CDR3: TGTGCCTTCAATCACCTTCTTCCTCCGTCGGTACTCCCAAATATCGGAGGTTGGAGACTCATCTTT.

This clone occurred many times. A far larger clone lies a single base away; this is likely a read error. Other DNA sequences in this sample translate to the same CDR3. The rearrangement links TRDV1 to TRDJ1; 9 bases line up with TRDD3. This CDR3 is 15 amino acids long. Per the germline V gene, CDR1 is TSWWSYY and CDR2 is QGS. CDR3 loop: CALGEGLPGDTRLIF. For the CDR3, the DNA is TGTGCCCTTGGGGAAGGCCTTCCGGGGGATACTCGGCTCATCTTT.

On this clone itself: A much larger clonotype is one base distant, so this may be a read error. Within the sample, other DNA sequences also encode this same CDR3. The genes are TRAV29/DV5 and TRDJ1; 10 positions match TRDD3. The V and J ends lost 0 bases and 5 bases, in that order; junction bases with no gene match: 40. CDR3 size: 26 residues. CDR1 and CDR2 from the germline V gene are NSMFDY and ISSIKDK. CDR3 protein: CAASVVLSPSLTGGSGACEGLDKLIF. In DNA form, the CDR3 reads TGTGCAGCAAGCGTGGTTCTTAGTCCTTCCCTTACTGGGGGATCGGGAGCTTGCGAAGGCCTGGATAAACTCATCTTT.

This clone was counted only a few times. TCRdb's entry gives the protein of a much larger clone, which mismatches this DNA's translation at residue 5, likely from a read error; the protein reported here is translated from the DNA. The chain couples TRDV1 to TRDJ1; D is ambiguous. CDR1 TSWWSYY and CDR2 QGS come from the germline V gene. This CDR3 has 10 amino acids. The V end lost 3 bases, the J end lost 8 bases, and 4 bases lay between the germline ends. DNA of the CDR3: TGTGCTCTTGGGGAGGCCAAACTCATCTTT. Protein: CALGEAKLIF.

Points on this clone: The translation of this DNA and the TCRdb protein of a much larger clone differ at residue 23, probably owing to a read error; the protein shown here is translated from the DNA. This rearrangement joins TRDV3 to TRDJ1; 12 nucleotides line up with TRDD3. Trimming cost V 2 bases and J 4 bases; bases outside gene matches: 47. The CDR3 loop spans 28 amino acids. Germline assignment: CDR1 TVYSNPD and CDR2 GDNSRS (reference sequence). The chain's CDR3 is CAFGGSSPLGDTGSACLRIATYIDKLIF. CDR3 sequence (DNA): TGTGCCTTTGGTGGTTCCTCCCCGCTGGGGGATACGGGGAGCGCATGTTTACGGATAGCTACGTACATCGATAAACTCATCTTT. The full variable domain, in which reference TRDV3 and TRDJ1 provide the parts outside the CDR3, is CDKVTQSSPDQTVASGSEVVLLCTYDTVYSNPDLFWYRIRPDYSFQFVFYGDNSRSEGADFTQGRFSVKHILTQKAFHLVISPVRTEDSATYYCAFGGSSPLGDTGSACLRIATYIDKLIFGKGTRVTVEP.

With respect to this clone: The TCRdb protein, from a much larger clone, departs from this DNA's translation at residue 12, likely by read error; the protein shown derives from the DNA. This chain connects TRDV1 to TRDJ1, with 8 bases that match TRDD2. TCRdb leaves out the J gene; it was filled in here by matching the DNA to germline. V lost 5 bases and J lost 0; bases outside the gene matches: 20. This CDR3 has 20 amino acids. The V gene's germline CDR1 is TSWWSYY and CDR2 QGS. The CDR3 reads CALGLLLPTGGVSYTDKLIF. For the CDR3, the DNA is TGTGCTCTTGGGCTCCTACTTCCTACAGGGGGGGTATCGTACACCGATAAACTCATCTTT.